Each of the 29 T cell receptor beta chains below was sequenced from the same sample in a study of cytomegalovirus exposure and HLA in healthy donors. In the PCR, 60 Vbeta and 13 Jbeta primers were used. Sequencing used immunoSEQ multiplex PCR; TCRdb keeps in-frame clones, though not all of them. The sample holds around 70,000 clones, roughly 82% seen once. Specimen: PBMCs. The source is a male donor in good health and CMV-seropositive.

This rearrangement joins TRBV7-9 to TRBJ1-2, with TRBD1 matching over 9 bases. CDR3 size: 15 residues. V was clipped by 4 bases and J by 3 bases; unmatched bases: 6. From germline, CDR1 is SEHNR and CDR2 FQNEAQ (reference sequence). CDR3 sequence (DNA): TGTGCCAGCAGCTCACGACAGGGGGAGGACTATGGCTACACCTTC. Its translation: CASSSRQGEDYGYTF.

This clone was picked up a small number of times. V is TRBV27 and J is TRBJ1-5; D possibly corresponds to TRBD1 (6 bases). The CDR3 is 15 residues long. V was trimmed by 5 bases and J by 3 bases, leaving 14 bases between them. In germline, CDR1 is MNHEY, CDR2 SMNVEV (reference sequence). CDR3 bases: TGTGCCAGCAGTGCAGAACAGGGATTCAATCAGCCCCAGCATTTT. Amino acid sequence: CASSAEQGFNQPQHF.

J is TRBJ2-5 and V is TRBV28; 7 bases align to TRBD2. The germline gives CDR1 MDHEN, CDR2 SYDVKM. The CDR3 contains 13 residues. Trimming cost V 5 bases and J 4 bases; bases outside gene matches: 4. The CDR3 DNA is TGTGCCAGCAGTACGGGGGGACCAGAGACCCAGTACTTC. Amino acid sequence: CASSTGGPETQYF.

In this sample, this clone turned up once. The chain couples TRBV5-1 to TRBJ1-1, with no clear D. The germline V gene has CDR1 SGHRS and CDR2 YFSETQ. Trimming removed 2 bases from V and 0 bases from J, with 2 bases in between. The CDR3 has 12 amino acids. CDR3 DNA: TGCGCCAGCAGCTTCTTGAACACTGAAGCTTTCTTT. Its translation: CASSFLNTEAFF.

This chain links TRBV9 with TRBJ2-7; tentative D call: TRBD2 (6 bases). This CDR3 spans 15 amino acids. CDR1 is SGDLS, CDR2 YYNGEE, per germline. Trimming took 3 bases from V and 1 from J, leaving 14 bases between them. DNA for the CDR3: TGTGCCAGCAGCGCTACCGGGACTGGTTCCTACGAGCAGTACTTC. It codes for CASSATGTGSYEQYF.

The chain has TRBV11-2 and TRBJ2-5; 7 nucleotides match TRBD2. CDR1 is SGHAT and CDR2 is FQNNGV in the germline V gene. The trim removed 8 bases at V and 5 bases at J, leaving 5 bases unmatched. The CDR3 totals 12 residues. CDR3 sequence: CASRGVWETQYF. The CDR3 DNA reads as TGTGCCAGCCGGGGGGTATGGGAGACCCAGTACTTC.

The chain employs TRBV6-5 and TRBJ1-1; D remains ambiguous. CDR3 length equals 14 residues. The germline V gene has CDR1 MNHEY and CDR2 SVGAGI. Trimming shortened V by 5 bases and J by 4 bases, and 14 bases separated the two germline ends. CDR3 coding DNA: TGTGCCAGCAGTGCCGGACGGACTAGCACTGAAGCTTTCTTT. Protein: CASSAGRTSTEAFF.

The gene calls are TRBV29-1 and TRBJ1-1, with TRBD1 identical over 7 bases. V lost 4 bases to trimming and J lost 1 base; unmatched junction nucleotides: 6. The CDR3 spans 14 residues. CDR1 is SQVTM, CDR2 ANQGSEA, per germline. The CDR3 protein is CSVVNRDRNTEAFF. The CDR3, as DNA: TGCAGCGTTGTAAATCGGGACAGGAACACTGAAGCTTTCTTT.

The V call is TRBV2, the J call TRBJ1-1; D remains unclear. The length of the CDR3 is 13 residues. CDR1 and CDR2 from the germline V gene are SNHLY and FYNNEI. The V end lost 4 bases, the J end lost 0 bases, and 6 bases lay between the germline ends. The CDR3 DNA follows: TGTGCCAGCAGTGCAGGCATGAACACTGAAGCTTTCTTT. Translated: CASSAGMNTEAFF.

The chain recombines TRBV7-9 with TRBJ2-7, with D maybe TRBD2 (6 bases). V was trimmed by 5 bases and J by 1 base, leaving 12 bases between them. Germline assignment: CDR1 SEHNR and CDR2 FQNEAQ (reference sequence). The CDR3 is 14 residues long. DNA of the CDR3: TGTGCCAGCAGCCGAGTAGCGGAATCCTACGAGCAGTACTTC. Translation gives CASSRVAESYEQYF. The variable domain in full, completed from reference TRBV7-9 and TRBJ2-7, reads DTGVSQNPRHKITKRGQNVTFRCDPISEHNRLYWYRQTLGQGPEFLTYFQNEAQLEKSRLLSDRFSAERPKGSFSTLEIQRTEQGDSAMYLCASSRVAESYEQYFGPGTRLTVT.

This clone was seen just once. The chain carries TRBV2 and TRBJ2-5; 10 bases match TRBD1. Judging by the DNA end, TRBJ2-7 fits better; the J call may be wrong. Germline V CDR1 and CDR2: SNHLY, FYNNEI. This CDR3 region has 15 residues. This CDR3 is CASSEWDRGRYEQYF. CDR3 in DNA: TGTGCCAGCAGTGAGTGGGACAGGGGCCGGTACGAGCAGTACTTC.

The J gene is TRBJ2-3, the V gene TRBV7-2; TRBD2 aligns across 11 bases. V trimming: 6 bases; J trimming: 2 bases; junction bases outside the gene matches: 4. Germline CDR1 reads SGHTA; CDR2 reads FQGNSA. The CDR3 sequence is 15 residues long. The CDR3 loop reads CASRRGLADTDTQYF. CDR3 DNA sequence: TGTGCCAGCAGGCGGGGACTAGCGGACACAGATACGCAGTATTTT.

For the CDR3, the DNA is TGTGCCAGCAGCTTAGTGGACACTAGCACAGATACGCAGTATTTT. Its translation: CASSLVDTSTDTQYF. The V gene is TRBV7-6, the J gene TRBJ2-3, with a tentative D call TRBD1 (5 bases). In germline, CDR1 is SGHVS, CDR2 FNYEAQ. V shed 1 base and J shed 0 bases, with 8 bases lying between them. The length of the CDR3 is 15 residues.

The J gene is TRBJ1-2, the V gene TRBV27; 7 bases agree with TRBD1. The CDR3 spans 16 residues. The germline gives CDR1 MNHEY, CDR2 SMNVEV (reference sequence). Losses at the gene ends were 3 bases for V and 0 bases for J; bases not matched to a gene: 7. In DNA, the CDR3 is TGTGCCAGCAGTTTTGCGGACAGGCTAGCTAACTATGGCTACACCTTC. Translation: CASSFADRLANYGYTF.

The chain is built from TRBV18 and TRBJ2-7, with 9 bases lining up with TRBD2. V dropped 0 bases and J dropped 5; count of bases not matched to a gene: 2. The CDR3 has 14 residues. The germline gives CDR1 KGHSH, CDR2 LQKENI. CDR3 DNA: TGTGCCAGCTCACCACCTAGCGGGAGACACGAGCAGTACTTC. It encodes CASSPPSGRHEQYF. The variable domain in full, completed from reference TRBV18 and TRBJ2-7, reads NAGVMQNPRHLVRRRGQEARLRCSPMKGHSHVYWYRQLPEEGLKFMVYLQKENIIDESGMPKERFSAEFPKEGPSILRIQQVVRGDSAAYFCASSPPSGRHEQYFGPGTRLTVT.

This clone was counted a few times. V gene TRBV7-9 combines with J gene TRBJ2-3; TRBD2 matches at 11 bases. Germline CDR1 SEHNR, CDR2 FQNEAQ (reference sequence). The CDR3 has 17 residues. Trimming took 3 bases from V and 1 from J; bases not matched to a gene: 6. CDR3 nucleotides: TGTGCCAGCAGCTTCTACGGACTAGCGGGCCGCACAGATACGCAGTATTTT. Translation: CASSFYGLAGRTDTQYF.

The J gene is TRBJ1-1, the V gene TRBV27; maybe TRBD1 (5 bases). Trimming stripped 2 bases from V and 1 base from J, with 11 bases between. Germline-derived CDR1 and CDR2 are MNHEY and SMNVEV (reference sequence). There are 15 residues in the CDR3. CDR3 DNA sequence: TGTGCCAGCAGTTTAGCAGGGCCGCCGAACACTGAAGCTTTCTTT. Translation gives CASSLAGPPNTEAFF.

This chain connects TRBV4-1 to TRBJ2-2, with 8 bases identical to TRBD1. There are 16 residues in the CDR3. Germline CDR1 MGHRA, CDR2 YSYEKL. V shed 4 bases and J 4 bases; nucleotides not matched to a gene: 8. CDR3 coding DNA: TGCGCCAGCAGCCGATGGACAGGGAGTACCACCGGGGAGCTGTTTTTT. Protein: CASSRWTGSTTGELFF.

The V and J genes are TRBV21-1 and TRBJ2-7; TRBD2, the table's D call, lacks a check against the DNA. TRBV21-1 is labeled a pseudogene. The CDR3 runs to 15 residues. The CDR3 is CASSKEAGGSYEQYF. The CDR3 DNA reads TGTGCCAGCAGCAAAGAAGCGGGGGGTTCCTACGAGCAGTACTTC.

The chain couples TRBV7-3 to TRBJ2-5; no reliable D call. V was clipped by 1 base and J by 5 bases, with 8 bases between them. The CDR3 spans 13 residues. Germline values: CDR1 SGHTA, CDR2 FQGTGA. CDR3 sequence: CASSLRPRETQYF. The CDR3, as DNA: TGTGCCAGCAGCTTAAGGCCTAGGGAGACCCAGTACTTC.

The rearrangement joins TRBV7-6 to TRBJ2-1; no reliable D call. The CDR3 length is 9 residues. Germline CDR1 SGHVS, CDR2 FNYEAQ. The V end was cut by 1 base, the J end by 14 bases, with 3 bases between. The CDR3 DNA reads TGTGCCAGCAGCTTAGTCGAGTTCTTC. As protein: CASSLVEFF. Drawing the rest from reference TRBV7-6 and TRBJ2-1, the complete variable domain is GAGVSQSPRYKVTKRGQDVALRCDPISGHVSLYWYRQALGQGPEFLTYFNYEAQQDKSGLPNDRFSAERPEGSISTLTIQRTEQRDSAMYRCASSLVEFFGPGTRLTVL.

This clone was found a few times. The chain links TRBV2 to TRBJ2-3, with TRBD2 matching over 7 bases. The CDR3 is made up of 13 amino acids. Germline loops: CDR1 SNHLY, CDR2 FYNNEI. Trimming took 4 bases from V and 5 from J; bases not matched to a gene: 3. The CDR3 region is CASSVASGDTQYF. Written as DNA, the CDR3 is TGTGCCAGCAGTGTGGCTAGCGGAGATACGCAGTATTTT.

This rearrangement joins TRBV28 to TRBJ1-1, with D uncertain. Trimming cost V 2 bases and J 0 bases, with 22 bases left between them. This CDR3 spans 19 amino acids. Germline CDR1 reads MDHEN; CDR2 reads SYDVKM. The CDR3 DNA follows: TGTGCCAGCAGTTTAAGTAGTTTGGGCCGCTTGACGATGAACACTGAAGCTTTCTTT. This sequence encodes CASSLSSLGRLTMNTEAFF.

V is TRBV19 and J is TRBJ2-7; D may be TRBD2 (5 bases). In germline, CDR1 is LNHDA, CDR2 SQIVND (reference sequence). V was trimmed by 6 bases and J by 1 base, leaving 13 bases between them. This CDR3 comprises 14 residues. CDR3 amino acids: CASSFAGLSYEQYF. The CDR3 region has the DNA TGTGCCAGTAGCTTCGCCGGACTTTCCTACGAGCAGTACTTC.

Written as DNA, the CDR3 is TGTGCCACCAGCAGAGGAGGGGAAGGGGGCGGCTACACCTTC. Protein: CATSRGGEGGGYTF. The gene calls are TRBV15 and TRBJ1-2; TRBD1 agrees at 7 bases. The germline CDR1 and CDR2 sequences are LNHNV and YYDKDF (reference sequence). J was trimmed by 8 bases and V by 1 base; bases with no gene match: 7. The CDR3 runs 14 residues.

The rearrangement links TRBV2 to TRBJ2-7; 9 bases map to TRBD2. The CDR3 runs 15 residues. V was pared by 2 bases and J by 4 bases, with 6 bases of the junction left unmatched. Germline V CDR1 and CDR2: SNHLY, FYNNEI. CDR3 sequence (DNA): TGTGCCAGCAGTGAAATTAGCGGGGGTCAATACGAGCAGTACTTC. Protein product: CASSEISGGQYEQYF.

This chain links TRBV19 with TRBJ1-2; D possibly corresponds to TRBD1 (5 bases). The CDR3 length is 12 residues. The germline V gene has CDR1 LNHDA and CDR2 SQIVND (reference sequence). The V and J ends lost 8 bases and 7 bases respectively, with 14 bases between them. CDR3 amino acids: CASGHLSSGYTF. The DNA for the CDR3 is TGTGCCAGTGGACACCTCAGCTCTGGCTACACCTTC.

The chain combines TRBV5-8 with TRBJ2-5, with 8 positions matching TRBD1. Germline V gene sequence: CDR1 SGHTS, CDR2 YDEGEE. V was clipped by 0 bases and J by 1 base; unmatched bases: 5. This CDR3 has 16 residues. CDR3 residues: CASSLGTGPLQETQYF. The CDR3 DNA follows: TGTGCCAGCAGCTTGGGGACAGGGCCCCTCCAAGAGACCCAGTACTTC.

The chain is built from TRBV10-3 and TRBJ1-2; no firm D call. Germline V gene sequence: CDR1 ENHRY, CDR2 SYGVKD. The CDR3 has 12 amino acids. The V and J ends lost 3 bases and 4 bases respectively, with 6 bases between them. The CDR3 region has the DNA TGTGCCATCAGTGACCCGGGCTATGGCTACACCTTC. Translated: CAISDPGYGYTF.